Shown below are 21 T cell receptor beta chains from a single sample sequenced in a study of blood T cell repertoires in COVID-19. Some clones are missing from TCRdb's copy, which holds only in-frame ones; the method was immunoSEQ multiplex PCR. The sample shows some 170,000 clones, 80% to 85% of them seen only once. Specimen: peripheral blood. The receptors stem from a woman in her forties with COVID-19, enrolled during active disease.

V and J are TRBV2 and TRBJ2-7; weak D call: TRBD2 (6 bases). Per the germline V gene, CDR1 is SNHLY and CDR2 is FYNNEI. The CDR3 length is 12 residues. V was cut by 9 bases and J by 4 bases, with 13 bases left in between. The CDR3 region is CARGYAGYEQYF. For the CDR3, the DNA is TGTGCCAGGGGGTATGCGGGATACGAGCAGTACTTC.

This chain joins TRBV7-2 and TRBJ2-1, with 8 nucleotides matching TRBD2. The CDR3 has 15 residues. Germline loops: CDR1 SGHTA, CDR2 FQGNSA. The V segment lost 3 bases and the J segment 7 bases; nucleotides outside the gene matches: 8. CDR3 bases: TGTGCCAGCAGCTTGAGTGCGGGGGGAAGGAATGAGCAGTTCTTC. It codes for CASSLSAGGRNEQFF. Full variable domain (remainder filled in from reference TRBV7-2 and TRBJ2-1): GAGVSQSPSNKVTEKGKDVELRCDPISGHTALYWYRQSLGQGLEFLIYFQGNSAPDKSGLPSDRFSAERTGGSVSTLTIQRTQQEDSAVYLCASSLSAGGRNEQFFGPGTRLTVL.

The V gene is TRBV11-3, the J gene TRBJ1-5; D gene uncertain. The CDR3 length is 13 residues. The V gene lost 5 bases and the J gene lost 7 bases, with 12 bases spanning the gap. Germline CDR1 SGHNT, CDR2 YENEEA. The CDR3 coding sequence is TGTGCCAGCAGCAGAGAGGGAGGACAGCCCCAGCATTTT. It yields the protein CASSREGGQPQHF.

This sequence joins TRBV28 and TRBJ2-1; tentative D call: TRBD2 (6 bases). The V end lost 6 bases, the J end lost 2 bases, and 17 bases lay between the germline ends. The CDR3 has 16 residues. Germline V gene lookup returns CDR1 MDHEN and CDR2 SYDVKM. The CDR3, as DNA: TGTGCCAGCAGACCCCGGGGGAAAATACCCTACAATGAGCAGTTCTTC. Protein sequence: CASRPRGKIPYNEQFF.

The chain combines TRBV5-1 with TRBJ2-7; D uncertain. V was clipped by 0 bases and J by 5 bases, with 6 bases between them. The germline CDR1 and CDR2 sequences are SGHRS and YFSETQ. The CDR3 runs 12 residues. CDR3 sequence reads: CASSLVADEQYF. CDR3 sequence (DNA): TGCGCCAGCAGCTTGGTGGCGGACGAGCAGTACTTC.

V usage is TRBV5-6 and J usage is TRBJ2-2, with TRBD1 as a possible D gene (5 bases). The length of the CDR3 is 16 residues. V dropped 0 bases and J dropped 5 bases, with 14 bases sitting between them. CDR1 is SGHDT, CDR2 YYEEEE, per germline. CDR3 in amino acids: CASSLDVGAWTGELFF. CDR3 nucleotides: TGTGCCAGCAGCTTGGATGTAGGGGCATGGACCGGGGAGCTGTTTTTT.

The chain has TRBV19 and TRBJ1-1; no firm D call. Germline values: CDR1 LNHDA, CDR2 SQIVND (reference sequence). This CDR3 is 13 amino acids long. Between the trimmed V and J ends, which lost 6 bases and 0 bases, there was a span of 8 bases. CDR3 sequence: CASSLRMNTEAFF. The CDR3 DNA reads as TGTGCCAGTAGCCTCAGGATGAACACTGAAGCTTTCTTT.

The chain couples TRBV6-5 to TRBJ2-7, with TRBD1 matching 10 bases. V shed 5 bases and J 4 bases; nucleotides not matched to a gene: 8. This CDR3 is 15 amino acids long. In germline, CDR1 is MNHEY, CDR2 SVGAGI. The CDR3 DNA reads TGTGCCAGCAGTCTAGAAGGACAGGGGGTATACGAGCAGTACTTC. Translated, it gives CASSLEGQGVYEQYF.

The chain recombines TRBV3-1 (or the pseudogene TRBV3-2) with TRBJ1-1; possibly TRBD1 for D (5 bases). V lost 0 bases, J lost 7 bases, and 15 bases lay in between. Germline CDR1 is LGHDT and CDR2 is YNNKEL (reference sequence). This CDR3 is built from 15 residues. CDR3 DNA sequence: TGTGCCAGCAGCCAAGATCAGGGCATCCACAATGAAGCTTTCTTT. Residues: CASSQDQGIHNEAFF.

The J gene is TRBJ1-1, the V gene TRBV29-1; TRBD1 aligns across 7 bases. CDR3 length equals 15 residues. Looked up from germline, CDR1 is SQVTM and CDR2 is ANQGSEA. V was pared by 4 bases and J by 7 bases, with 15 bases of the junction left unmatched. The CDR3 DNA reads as TGCAGCGTTGTGGCCGACAGGGAAATTAGTGGTGAAGCTTTCTTT. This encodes CSVVADREISGEAFF.

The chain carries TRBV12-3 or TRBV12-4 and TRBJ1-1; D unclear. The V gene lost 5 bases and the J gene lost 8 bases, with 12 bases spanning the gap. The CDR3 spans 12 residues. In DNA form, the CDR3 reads TGTGCCAGCAGTAACCCAGGCACAGAAGCTTTCTTT. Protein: CASSNPGTEAFF.

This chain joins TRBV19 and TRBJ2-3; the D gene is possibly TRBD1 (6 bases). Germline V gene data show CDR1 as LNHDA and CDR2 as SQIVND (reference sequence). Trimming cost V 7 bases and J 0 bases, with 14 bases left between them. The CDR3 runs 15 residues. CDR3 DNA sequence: TGTGCCAGTAAGGATTTCCAGGGGAGCACAGATACGCAGTATTTT. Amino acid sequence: CASKDFQGSTDTQYF.

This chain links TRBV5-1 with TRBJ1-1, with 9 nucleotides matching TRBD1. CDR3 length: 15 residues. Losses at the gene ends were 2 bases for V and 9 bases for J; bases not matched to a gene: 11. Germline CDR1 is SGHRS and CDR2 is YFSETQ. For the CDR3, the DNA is TGCGCCAGCAGCTTCGGAGGGGGACAGGGTGGAAAAGCTTTCTTT. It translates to CASSFGGGQGGKAFF.

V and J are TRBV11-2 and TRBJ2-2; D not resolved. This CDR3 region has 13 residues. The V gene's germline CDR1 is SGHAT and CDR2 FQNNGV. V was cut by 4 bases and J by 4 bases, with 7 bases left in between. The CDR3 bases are TGTGCCAGCAGCTCCAGTGTCACCGGGGAGCTGTTTTTT. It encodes CASSSSVTGELFF.

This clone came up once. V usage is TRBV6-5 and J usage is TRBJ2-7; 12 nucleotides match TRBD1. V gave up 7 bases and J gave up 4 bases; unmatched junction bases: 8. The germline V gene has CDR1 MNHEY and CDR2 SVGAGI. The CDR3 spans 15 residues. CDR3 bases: TGTGCCAGCAAAACGCCGGGACAGGGGGCTTACGAGCAGTACTTC. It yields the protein CASKTPGQGAYEQYF.

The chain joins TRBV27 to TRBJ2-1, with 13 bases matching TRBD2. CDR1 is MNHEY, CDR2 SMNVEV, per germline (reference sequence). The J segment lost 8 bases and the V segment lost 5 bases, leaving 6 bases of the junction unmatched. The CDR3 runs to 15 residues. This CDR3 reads CASSHRTSGGDEQFF. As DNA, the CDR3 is TGTGCCAGCAGTCACAGGACTAGCGGGGGCGATGAGCAGTTCTTC.

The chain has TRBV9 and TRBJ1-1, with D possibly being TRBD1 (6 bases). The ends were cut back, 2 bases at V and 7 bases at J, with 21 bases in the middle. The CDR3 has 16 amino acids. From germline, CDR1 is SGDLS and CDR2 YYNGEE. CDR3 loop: CASSVSRRGPRGEAFF. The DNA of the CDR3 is TGTGCCAGCAGCGTTTCGAGGAGAGGGCCCAGGGGTGAAGCTTTCTTT.

The CDR3 bases are TGTGCCAGTAGTATATTATTCCGACAATATGGCTACACCTTC. This gives the protein CASSILFRQYGYTF. This chain links TRBV19 with TRBJ1-2; D not resolved. This CDR3 region has 14 residues. V lost 2 bases to trimming and J lost 5 bases, with 12 bases between them. Germline CDR1 and CDR2: LNHDA and SQIVND (reference sequence).

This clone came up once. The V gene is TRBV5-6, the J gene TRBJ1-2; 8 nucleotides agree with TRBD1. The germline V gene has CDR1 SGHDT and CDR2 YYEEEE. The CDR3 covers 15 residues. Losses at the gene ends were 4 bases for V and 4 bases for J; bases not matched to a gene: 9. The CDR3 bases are TGTGCCAGCAGCACCCCGACAGGGGCCGCCTATGGCTACACCTTC. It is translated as CASSTPTGAAYGYTF.

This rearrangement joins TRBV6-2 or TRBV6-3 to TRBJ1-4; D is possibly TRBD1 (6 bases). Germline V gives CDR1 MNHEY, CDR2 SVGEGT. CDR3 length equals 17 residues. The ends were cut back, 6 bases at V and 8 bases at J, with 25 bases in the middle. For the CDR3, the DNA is TGTGCCAGCAGCGATGACCACACAGGGACGAGTCGGGAAAAACTGTTTTTT. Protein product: CASSDDHTGTSREKLFF.

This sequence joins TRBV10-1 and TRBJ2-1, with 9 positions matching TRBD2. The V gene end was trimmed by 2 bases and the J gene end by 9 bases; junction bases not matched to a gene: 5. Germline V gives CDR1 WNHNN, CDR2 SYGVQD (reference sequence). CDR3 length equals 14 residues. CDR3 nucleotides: TGCGCCAGCAGTGAGGGCGGGAGGGCAAGTGAGCAGTTCTTC. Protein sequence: CASSEGGRASEQFF.